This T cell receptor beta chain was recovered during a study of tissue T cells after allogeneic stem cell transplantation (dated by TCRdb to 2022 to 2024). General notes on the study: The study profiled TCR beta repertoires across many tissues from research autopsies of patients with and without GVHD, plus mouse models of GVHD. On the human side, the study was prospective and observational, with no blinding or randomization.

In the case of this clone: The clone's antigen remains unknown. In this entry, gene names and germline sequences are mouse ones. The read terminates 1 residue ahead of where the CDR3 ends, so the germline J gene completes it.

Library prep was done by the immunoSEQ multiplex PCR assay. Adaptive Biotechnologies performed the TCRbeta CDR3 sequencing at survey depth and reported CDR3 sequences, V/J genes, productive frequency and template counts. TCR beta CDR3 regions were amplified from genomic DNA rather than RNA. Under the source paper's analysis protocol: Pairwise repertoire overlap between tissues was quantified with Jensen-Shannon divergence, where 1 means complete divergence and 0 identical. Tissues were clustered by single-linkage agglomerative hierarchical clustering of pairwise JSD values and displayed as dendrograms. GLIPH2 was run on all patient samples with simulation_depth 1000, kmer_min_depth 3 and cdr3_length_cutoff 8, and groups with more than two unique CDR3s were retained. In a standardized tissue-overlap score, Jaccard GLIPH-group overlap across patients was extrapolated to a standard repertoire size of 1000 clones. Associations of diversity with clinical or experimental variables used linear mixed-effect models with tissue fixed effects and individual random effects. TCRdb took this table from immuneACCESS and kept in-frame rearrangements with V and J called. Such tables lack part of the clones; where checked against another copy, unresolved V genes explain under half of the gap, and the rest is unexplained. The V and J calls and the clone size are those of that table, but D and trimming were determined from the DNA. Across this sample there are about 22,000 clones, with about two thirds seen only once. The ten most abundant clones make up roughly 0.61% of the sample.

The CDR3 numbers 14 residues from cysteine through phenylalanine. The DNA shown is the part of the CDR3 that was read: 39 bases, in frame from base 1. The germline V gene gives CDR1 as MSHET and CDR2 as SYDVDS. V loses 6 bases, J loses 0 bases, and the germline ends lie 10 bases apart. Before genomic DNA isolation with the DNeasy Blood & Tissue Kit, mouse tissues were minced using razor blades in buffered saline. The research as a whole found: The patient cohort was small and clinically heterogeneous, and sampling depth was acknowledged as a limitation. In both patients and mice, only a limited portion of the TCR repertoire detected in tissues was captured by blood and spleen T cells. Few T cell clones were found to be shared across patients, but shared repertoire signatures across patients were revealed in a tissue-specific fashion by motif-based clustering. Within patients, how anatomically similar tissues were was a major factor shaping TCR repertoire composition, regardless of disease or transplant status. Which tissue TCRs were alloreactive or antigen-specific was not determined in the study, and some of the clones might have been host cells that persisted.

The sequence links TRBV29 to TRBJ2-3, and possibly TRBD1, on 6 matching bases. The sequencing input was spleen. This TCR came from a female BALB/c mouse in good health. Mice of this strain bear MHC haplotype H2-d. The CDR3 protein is CASRNRDSAETLYF. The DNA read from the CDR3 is TGTGCTAGCAGGAACAGGGATAGTGCAGAAACGCTGTAT.